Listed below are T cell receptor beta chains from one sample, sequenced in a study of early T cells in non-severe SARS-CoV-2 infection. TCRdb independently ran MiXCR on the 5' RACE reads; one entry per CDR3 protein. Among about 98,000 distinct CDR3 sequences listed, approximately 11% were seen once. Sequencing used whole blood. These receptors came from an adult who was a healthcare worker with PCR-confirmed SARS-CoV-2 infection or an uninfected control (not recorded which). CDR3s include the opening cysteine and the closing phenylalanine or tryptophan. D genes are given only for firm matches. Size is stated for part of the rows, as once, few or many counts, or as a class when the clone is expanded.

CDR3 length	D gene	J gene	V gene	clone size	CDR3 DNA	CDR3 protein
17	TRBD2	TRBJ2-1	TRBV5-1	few	TGCGCCAGCAGCTTAGCAGGGCGGTTGGGTAGCGGGGATGAGCAGTTCTTC	CASSLAGRLGSGDEQFF
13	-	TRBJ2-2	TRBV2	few	TGTGCCAGCAGTGCGTTTAACACCGGGGAGCTGTTTTTT	CASSAFNTGELFF
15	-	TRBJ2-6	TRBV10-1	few	TGCGCCAGCAGTGAGGGGGGCTCTGGGGCCAACGTCCTGACTTTC	CASSEGGSGANVLTF
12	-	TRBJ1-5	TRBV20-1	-	TGCAGTGCTTCCGGGGCTTGGCAGCCCCAGCATTTT	CSASGAWQPQHF
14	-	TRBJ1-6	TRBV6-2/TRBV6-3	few	TGTGCCAGCAGCGCCACGGGGGGCCGGTCACCCCTCCACTTT	CASSATGGRSPLHF
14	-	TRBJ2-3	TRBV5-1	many	TGCGCCAGCAGCTTCCAGGAGCCCACAGATACGCAGTATTTT	CASSFQEPTDTQYF
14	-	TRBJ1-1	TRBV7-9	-	TGTGCCAGCAGCCCCCCTGACATAAGCCGTGAAGCTTTCTTT	CASSPPDISREAFF
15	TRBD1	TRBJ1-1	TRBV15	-	TGTGCCACCAGCAGACCGAGGACAGGGAAAACTGAAGCTTTCTTT	CATSRPRTGKTEAFF
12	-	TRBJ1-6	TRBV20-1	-	TGCAGTGCTAGAGGAACAGGGTCTTCCCTCCACTTT	CSARGTGSSLHF
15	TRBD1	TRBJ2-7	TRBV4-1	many	TGCGCCAGCAGCCAGAGGGACAGGGGTGCCTACGAGCAGTACTTC	CASSQRDRGAYEQYF
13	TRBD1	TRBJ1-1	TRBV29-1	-	TGCAGCGCTTCACAGGGGGCCGGGACTGAAGCTTTCTTT	CSASQGAGTEAFF
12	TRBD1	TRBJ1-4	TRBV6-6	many	TGTGCCACAGGGGGCCGCGATGAAAAACTGTTTTTT	CATGGRDEKLFF
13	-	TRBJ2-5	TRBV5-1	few	TGCGCCAGCAGCTTGTCGTCGCGGGAGACCCAGTACTTC	CASSLSSRETQYF
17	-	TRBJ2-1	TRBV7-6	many	TGTGCCAGCAGCTTAGCGGGTAACAGGGCGGGGGACAATGAGCAGTTCTTC	CASSLAGNRAGDNEQFF
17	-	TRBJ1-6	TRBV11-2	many	TGTGCCAGCAGCGGGTCGCGGGGAAGCTCCTATAATTCACCCCTCCACTTT	CASSGSRGSSYNSPLHF
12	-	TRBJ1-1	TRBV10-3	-	TGTGCCATCAGTGAGTCGGACACTGAAGCTTTCTTT	CAISESDTEAFF
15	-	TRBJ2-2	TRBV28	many	TGTGCCAGCAGTCTCCGACTAGTCAACACCGGGGAGCTGTTTTTT	CASSLRLVNTGELFF
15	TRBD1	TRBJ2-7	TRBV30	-	TGTGCCTCCAAGGGGGCCGGGACAGGGTCCCACGAGCAGTACTTC	CASKGAGTGSHEQYF
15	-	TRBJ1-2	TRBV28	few	TGTGCCAGCAGTTCACGACAGAGGGGCAATTATGGCTACACCTTC	CASSSRQRGNYGYTF
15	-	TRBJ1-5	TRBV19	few	TGTGCCAGTGGGGGCCGTTACTATAGCAATCAGCCCCAGCATTTT	CASGGRYYSNQPQHF
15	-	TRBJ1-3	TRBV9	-	TGTGCCAGCAGCGTAGAGCTCAGGGCCGGAAACACCATATATTTT	CASSVELRAGNTIYF
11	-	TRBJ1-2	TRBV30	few	TGTGCCTGGAGGGACCCCTATGGCTACACCTTC	CAWRDPYGYTF
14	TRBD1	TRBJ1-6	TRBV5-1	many	TGCGCCAGCAGCTTGGGGCAGGGGGATTCACCCCTCCACTTT	CASSLGQGDSPLHF
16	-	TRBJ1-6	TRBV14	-	TGTGCCAGCAGCCCCCAAAGGGCGACGGCTAATTCACCCCTCCACTTT	CASSPQRATANSPLHF
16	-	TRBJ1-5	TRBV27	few	TGTGCCAGCAGTCCCCTCGGCCACGGGGGAGATCAGCCCCAGCATTTT	CASSPLGHGGDQPQHF
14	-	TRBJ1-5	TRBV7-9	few	TGTGCCAGCAGCCCCGACAGGAACAATCAGCCCCAGCATTTT	CASSPDRNNQPQHF
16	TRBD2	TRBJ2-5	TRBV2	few	TGTGCCAGCAGTGAATCTAGCGGGAGCCCGCAAGAGACCCAGTACTTC	CASSESSGSPQETQYF
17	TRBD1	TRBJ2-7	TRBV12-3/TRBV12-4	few	TGTGCCAGCAGTTCTTCCCCCGGGGACAGGGGGCCCTACGAGCAGTACTTC	CASSSSPGDRGPYEQYF
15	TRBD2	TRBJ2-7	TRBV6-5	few	TGTGCCAGCAACCCGGGACTAGCGGAGCCCTACGAGCAGTACTTC	CASNPGLAEPYEQYF
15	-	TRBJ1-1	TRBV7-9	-	TGTGCCAGCAGTCCAAGGGGGGTCTCAGGCACTGAAGCTTTCTTT	CASSPRGVSGTEAFF
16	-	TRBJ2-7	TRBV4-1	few	TGCGCCAGCAGCCAAGATACGATCGGGTCGACCTACGAGCAGTACTTC	CASSQDTIGSTYEQYF
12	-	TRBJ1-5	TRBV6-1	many	TGTGCCAGCAGTCCGGGGAATCAGCCCCAGCATTTT	CASSPGNQPQHF
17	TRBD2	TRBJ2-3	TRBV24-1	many	TGTGCCACCAGTGGACTAGCGGGAGTTCTCAGCACAGATACGCAGTATTTT	CATSGLAGVLSTDTQYF
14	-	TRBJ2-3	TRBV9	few	TGTGCCAGCACTGCTGACGGGGGCACAGATACGCAGTATTTT	CASTADGGTDTQYF
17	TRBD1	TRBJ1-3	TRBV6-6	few	TGTGCCAGCAGTTACATGGACAGGGGGCTTCCTGGAAACACCATATATTTT	CASSYMDRGLPGNTIYF
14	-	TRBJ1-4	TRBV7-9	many	TGTGCCAGCAGCCCCGTCGCAACTAATGAAAAACTGTTTTTT	CASSPVATNEKLFF
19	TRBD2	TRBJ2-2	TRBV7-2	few	TGTGCCAGCAGCCGGACTAGCGGGAGGGCCTATATGGGCACCGGGGAGCTGTTTTTT	CASSRTSGRAYMGTGELFF
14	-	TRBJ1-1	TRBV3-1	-	TGTGCCAGCAGCCCCGGTAATAGGAACACTGAAGCTTTCTTT	CASSPGNRNTEAFF
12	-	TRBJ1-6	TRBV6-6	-	TGTGCCATACGGGCCCTGGATTCACCCCTCCACTTT	CAIRALDSPLHF
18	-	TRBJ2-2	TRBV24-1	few	TGTGCCACCAGTGATCAGCGCGGGACGGGGGTGAACACCGGGGAGCTGTTTTTT	CATSDQRGTGVNTGELFF
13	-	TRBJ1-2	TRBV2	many	TGTGCCAGCAGTGTAAAGGCATCCCATGGCTACACCTTC	CASSVKASHGYTF
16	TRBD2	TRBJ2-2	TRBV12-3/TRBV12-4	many	TGTGCCAGCAGTTTATACAGCGGGAGTGTTTCCGGGGAGCTGTTTTTT	CASSLYSGSVSGELFF